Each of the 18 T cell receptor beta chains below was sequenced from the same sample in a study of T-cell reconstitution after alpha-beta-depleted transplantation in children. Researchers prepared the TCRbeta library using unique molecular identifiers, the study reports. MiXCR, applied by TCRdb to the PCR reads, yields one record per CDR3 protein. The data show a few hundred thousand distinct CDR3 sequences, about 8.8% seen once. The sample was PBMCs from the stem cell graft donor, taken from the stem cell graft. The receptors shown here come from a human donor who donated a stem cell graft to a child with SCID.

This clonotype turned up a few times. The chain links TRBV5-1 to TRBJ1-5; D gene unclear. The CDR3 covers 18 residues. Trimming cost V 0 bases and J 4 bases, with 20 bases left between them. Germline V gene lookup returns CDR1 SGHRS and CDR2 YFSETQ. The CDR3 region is CASSLVRGGTMRNQPQHF. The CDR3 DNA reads TGCGCCAGCAGCTTGGTCCGGGGAGGAACTATGAGGAATCAGCCCCAGCATTTT.

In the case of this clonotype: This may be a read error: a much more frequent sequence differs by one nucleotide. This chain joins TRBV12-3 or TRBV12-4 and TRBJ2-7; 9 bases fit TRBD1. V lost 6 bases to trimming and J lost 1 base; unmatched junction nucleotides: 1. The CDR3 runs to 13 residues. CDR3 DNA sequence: TGTGCCAGCAGGGGACAGGGTTCCTACGAGCAGTACTTC. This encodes CASRGQGSYEQYF.

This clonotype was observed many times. The CDR3: CASSVGQGIDEKLFF. CDR3 sequence (DNA): TGCGCCAGCAGCGTCGGACAGGGAATTGATGAAAAACTGTTTTTT. This chain connects TRBV5-1 to TRBJ1-4; 8 bases agree with TRBD1. The CDR3 spans 15 residues. V lost 4 bases, J lost 6 bases, and 8 bases stayed unmatched. The germline V gene has CDR1 SGHRS and CDR2 YFSETQ.

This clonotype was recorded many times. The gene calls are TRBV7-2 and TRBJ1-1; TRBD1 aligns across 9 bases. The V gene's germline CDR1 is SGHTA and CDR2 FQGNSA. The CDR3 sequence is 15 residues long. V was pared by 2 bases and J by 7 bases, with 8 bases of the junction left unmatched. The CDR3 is CASSLSGTGSIEAFF. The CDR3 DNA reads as TGTGCCAGCAGCTTATCCGGGACAGGGTCGATTGAAGCTTTCTTT.

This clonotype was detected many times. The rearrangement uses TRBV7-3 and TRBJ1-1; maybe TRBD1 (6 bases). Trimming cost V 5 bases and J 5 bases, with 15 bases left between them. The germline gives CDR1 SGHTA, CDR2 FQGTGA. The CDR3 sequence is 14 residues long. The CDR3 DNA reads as TGTGCCAGCAGCCGGACAGACGGTTTAACTGAAGCTTTCTTT. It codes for CASSRTDGLTEAFF.

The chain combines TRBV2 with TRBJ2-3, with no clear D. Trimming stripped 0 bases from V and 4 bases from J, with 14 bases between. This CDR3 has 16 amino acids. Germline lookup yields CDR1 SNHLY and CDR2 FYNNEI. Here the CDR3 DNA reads TGTGCCAGCAGTGAAGCGAGATCTGGTTGGGCAGATACGCAGTATTTT. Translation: CASSEARSGWADTQYF.

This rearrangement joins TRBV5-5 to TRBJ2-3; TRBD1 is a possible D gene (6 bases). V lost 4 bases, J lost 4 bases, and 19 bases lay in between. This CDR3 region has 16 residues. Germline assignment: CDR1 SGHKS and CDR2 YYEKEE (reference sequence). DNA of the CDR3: TGTGCCAGCAGCCATCTATGGGGGCGGAGACCAGATACGCAGTATTTT. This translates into CASSHLWGRRPDTQYF.

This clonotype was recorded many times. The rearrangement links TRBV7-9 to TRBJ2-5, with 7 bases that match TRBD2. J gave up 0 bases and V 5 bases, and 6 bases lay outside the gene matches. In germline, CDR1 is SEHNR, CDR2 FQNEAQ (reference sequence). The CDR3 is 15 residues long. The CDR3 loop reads CASSSRSGYQETQYF. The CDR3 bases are TGTGCCAGCAGCAGCCGTAGCGGGTACCAAGAGACCCAGTACTTC.

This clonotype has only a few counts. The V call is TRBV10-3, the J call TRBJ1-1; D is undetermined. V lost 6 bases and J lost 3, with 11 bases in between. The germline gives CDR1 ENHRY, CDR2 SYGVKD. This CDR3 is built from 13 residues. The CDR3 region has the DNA TGTGCCATCAGACCCGGCGGGGACACTGAAGCTTTCTTT. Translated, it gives CAIRPGGDTEAFF.

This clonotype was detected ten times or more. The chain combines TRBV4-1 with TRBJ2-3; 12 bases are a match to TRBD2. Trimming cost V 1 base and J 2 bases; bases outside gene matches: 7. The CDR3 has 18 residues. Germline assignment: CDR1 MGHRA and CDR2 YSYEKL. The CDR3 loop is CASSQALLAGGSTDTQYF. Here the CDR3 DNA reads TGCGCCAGCAGCCAAGCCCTCCTAGCGGGGGGGTCCACAGATACGCAGTATTTT.

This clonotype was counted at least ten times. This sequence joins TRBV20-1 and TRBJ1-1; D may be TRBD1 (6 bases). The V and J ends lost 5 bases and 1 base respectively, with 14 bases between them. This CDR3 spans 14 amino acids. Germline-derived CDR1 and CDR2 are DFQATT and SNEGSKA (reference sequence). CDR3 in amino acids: CSAAPTGSNTEAFF. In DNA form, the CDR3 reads TGCAGTGCTGCACCAACAGGGTCGAACACTGAAGCTTTCTTT.

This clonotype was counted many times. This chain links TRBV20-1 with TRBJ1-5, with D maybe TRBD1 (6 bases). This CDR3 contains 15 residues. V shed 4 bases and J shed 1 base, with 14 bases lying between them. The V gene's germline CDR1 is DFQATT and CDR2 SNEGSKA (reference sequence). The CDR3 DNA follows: TGCAGTGCTACGCGGGGGGCGCAAAGCAATCAGCCCCAGCATTTT. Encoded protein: CSATRGAQSNQPQHF.

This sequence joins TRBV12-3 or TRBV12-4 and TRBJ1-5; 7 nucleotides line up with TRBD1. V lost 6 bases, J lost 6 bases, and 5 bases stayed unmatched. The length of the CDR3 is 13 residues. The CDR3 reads CASRQQGSQPQHF. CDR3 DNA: TGTGCCAGCAGACAACAGGGGTCTCAGCCCCAGCATTTT.

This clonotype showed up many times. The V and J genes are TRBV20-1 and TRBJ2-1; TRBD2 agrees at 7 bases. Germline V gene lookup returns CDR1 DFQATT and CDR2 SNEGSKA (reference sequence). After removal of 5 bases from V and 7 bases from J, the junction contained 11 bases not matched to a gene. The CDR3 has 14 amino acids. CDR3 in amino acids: CSAETSLLTNEQFF. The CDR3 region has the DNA TGCAGTGCTGAGACTAGCCTGCTCACAAATGAGCAGTTCTTC.

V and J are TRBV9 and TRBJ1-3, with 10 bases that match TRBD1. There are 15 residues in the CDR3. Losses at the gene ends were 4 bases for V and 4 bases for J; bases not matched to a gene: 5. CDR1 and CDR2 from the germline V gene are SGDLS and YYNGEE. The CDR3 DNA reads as TGTGCCAGCAGCCAGGGACAGGGGAAAGGAAACACCATATATTTT. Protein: CASSQGQGKGNTIYF.

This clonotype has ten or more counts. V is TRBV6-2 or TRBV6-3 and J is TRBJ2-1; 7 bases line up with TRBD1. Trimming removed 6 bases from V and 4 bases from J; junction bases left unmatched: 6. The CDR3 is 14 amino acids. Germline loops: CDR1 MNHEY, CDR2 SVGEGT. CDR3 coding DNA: TGTGCCAGCAGCCGGGGACAGTTATACAATGAGCAGTTCTTC. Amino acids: CASSRGQLYNEQFF.

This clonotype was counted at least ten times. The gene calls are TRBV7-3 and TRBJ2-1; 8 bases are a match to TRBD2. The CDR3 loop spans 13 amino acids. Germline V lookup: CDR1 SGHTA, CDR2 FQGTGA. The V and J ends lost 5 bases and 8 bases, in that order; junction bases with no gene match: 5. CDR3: CASSRGGGDEQFF. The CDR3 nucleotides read TGTGCCAGCAGCCGGGGGGGCGGGGATGAGCAGTTCTTC.

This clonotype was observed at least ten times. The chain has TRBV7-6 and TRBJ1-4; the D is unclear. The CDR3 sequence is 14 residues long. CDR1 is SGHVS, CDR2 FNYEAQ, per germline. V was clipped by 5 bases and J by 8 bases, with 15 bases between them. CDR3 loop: CASSTPKGGEKLFF. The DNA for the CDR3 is TGTGCCAGCAGCACCCCCAAAGGCGGCGAAAAACTGTTTTTT.